This T cell receptor (beta chain) came from a study of T-cell reconstitution after alpha-beta-depleted transplantation in children. General study results and limits: A year post-transplant, T-cell counts and diversity derived mostly from newly produced T cells. In patients about two months after transplant, alpha-beta T cells reportedly arose from several hundred expanded graft clones.

This CDR3 spans 14 amino acids. The germline V gene encodes CDR1 DFQATT and CDR2 SNEGSKA (reference sequence). The ends were cut back, 5 bases at V and 4 bases at J, with 14 bases in the middle. This clonotype appeared many times. Its antigen is undetermined. Unique molecular identifiers were incorporated into the prepared TCRbeta library. TCRdb redid the calling of the PCR reads with MiXCR, one entry per CDR3 protein. The sample contains about 490,000 distinct CDR3 sequences, 10% of which appear only once. This TCR derives from a child aged 2-9 years with inherited bone marrow failure, due to receive a stem cell transplant. This specimen was PBMCs, taken before TCRalphabeta/CD19-depleted stem cell transplant. The V call is TRBV20-1, the J call TRBJ2-2; D is undetermined. The CDR3 nucleotides are TGCAGTGCTCCCGACGGGTTCAGCACCGGGGAGCTGTTTTTT. The encoded protein is CSAPDGFSTGELFF.